This paragraph reports one T cell receptor (beta chain). The sample is drawn from a study of cytomegalovirus exposure and HLA in healthy donors. The PCR had 60 Vbeta and 13 Jbeta primers. Produced via immunoSEQ multiplex PCR; TCRdb's table is partial and in-frame only. The sample includes roughly 150,000 clones, almost 80% of them seen just once. Germline V CDR1 and CDR2: SGHKS, YYEKEE (reference sequence). The length of the CDR3 is 11 residues. Between the trimmed V and J ends, which lost 3 bases and 4 bases, there was a span of 5 bases. The gene calls are TRBV5-5 and TRBJ2-7; D is undetermined. This clonotype was sampled from a male donor in good health and CMV-seronegative. The material sequenced was PBMCs. Written as DNA, the CDR3 is TGTGCCAGCAGCTCCCAGTACGAGCAGTACTTC. Translating it yields CASSSQYEQYF.